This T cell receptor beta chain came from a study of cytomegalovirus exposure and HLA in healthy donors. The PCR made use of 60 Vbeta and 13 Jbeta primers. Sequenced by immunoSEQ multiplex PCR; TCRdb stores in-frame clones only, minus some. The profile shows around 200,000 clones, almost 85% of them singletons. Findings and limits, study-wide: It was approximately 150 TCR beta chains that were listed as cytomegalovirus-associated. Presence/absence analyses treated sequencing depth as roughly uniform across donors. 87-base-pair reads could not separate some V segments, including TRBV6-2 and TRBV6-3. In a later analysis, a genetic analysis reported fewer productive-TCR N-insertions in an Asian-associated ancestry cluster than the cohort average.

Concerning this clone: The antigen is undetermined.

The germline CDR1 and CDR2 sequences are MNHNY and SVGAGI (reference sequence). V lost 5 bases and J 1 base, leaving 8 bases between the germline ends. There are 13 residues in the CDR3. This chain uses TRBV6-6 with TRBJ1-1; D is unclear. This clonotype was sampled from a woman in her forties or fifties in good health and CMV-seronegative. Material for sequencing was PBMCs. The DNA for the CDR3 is TGTGCCAGCAGTAATTACGGGAACACTGAAGCTTTCTTT. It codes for CASSNYGNTEAFF.